This T cell receptor (beta chain) is from a study of blood T cells in healthy people across ages. Points from the study as a whole: Strong correlation existed between TCR beta diversity and naive T cell percentage. Those diversity estimates obtained from one million T cells were thought to be underestimates.

The sample holds a few counts of this clonotype. Antigen: not known. Isolation yielded PBMCs, at least 7 million per sample, in every case. CDR1 and CDR2 (germline): MNHEY, SVGAGI. This CDR3 is built from 11 residues. Trimming removed 0 bases from V and 8 bases from J, with 3 bases in between. For the second PCR, which ran for 7 to 11 cycles, a sample-barcoded 5' primer and a J-beta primer mix were used. Each cDNA molecule was tagged by a template-switch adaptor that had 12 random nucleotides. TCRdb redid the calling of the 5' RACE reads with MiXCR, one entry per CDR3 protein. Of some 920,000 distinct CDR3 sequences in the sample, just over 50% were seen once.

The TCR comes from a woman aged 60-75 years in good health. The chain links TRBV6-5 to TRBJ2-3, with D uncertain. The sequencing sample was made of blood. The CDR3, as DNA: TGTGCCAGCAGTTACTCTGGTACGCAGTATTTT. The encoded protein is CASSYSGTQYF.